The entry that follows covers one TCR beta chain sequence. Its antigen is unidentified. The data were taken from a study of T cell responses to AZD1222 COVID-19 vaccine. The V end lost 0 bases, the J end lost 0 bases, and 7 bases lay between the germline ends. This CDR3 is 14 amino acids long. Germline V lookup: CDR1 SGDLS, CDR2 YYNGEE. This table comes from immunoSEQ multiplex PCR, and its TCRdb copy is limited to in-frame clones, with some not included. This sample has some 130,000 clones, with less than 95% found just once. Findings and caveats of the study: Clonal diversity was possibly underestimated, and white British individuals and females predominated among donors. Repertoire sampling was restricted to post-peak T cell response timepoints. Unmutated variant regions are reportedly the target of nearly half of TCRs that are spike-specific. Spike-spanning, vaccine-associated CD4 TCRs were dominant at 160-218 and 743-854.

The sample was peripheral blood, taken on day 0 of AZD1222 vaccination. The gene calls are TRBV9 and TRBJ2-7, with D possibly TRBD2 on 6 matching bases. The TCR comes from an adult in good health. The CDR3 nucleotides read TGTGCCAGCAGCGTAGGGGGGGTCTCCTACGAGCAGTACTTC. This gives the protein CASSVGGVSYEQYF.